This entry lists 8 T cell receptor beta chains sequenced from one sample in a study of OX40 agonist ivuxolimab in advanced cancers. Only in-frame clones appear in the TCRdb table, and some are missing; sequencing was by immunoSEQ multiplex PCR. The sample records about 85,000 clones, about 86% being singletons. Sequences were derived from CD4+ or CD8+ T cells sorted from blood, sampled in a trial of the OX40 agonist ivuxolimab. Receptors originate from an adult with an advanced solid tumor such as melanoma, head and neck, liver or kidney cancer.

The CDR3 loop reads CASVAGGAGGKTQYF. The CDR3 nucleotides read TGTGCCAGCGTCGCCGGCGGGGCGGGAGGGAAGACCCAGTACTTC. The chain combines TRBV28 with TRBJ2-5, with 9 bases aligning to TRBD2. The CDR3 consists of 15 residues. CDR1 and CDR2 from the germline V gene are MDHEN and SYDVKM. The junction had 13 bases not matched to a gene; V was cut back by 8 bases and J by 6 bases.

This clone has only a few counts. V usage is TRBV7-2 and J usage is TRBJ1-4; 8 nucleotides agree with TRBD1. V lost 5 bases and J lost 8; bases outside the gene matches: 7. The germline gives CDR1 SGHTA, CDR2 FQGNSA. CDR3 size: 14 residues. The chain's CDR3 is CASSPRQGSEKLFF. The CDR3 nucleotides are TGTGCCAGCAGCCCTAGACAGGGGTCAGAAAAACTGTTTTTT. Full variable domain (missing parts from reference TRBV7-2 and TRBJ1-4): GAGVSQSPSNKVTEKGKDVELRCDPISGHTALYWYRQSLGQGLEFLIYFQGNSAPDKSGLPSDRFSAERTGGSVSTLTIQRTQQEDSAVYLCASSPRQGSEKLFFGSGTQLSVL.

The rearrangement joins TRBV19 to TRBJ2-7; D gene ambiguous. From germline, CDR1 is LNHDA and CDR2 SQIVND (reference sequence). Trimming took off 3 bases at V and 3 bases at J, with 18 bases between the two ends. The CDR3 contains 16 residues. The CDR3 DNA sequence: TGTGCCAGTAGTATCTCGTCGGGTTCACTTGGCTACGAGCAGTACGTC. Its translation is CASSISSGSLGYEQYV.

V usage is TRBV27 and J usage is TRBJ2-3; 7 bases match TRBD1. Unmatched junction bases numbered 8, after V lost 7 bases and J lost 4 bases. Looked up from germline, CDR1 is MNHEY and CDR2 is SMNVEV (reference sequence). This CDR3 region has 14 residues. CDR3 in DNA: TGTGCCAGCACCGGTACAGGGGCGGCAGATACGCAGTATTTT. Translating it yields CASTGTGAADTQYF.

The rearrangement links TRBV28 to TRBJ1-5; D uncertain. Deletions cut 6 bases from V and 0 bases from J, with 9 bases between. The germline CDR1 and CDR2 sequences are MDHEN and SYDVKM. The CDR3 spans 14 residues. The CDR3 reads CASRGPDSNQPQHF. CDR3 bases: TGTGCCAGCAGGGGCCCAGATAGCAATCAGCCCCAGCATTTT.

This clone has more than one count but fewer than ten. The chain joins TRBV13 to TRBJ2-5; D remains unclear. Looked up from germline, CDR1 is PRHDT and CDR2 is FYEKMQ (reference sequence). This CDR3 contains 12 residues. V lost 3 bases and J 6 bases, leaving 8 bases between the germline ends. CDR3 loop: CASSLAFQTQYF. CDR3 in DNA: TGTGCCAGCAGCTTGGCATTCCAGACCCAGTACTTC.

This clone showed up just once. In DNA, the CDR3 is TGTGCCAGCAGTGATGGACAGTCGAGGAAAGATACGCAGTATTTT. Translation: CASSDGQSRKDTQYF. The chain couples TRBV28 to TRBJ2-3, with a weak D call TRBD1 (6 bases). Germline V gene sequence: CDR1 MDHEN, CDR2 SYDVKM. The CDR3 is 15 residues long. V shed 5 bases and J shed 5 bases, with 17 bases lying between them.

The chain uses TRBV4-3 and TRBJ2-7, with 7 bases that match TRBD2. Germline-derived CDR1 and CDR2 are LGHNA and YSLEER. V shed 0 bases and J 2 bases; nucleotides not matched to a gene: 4. This CDR3 is 15 amino acids long. The CDR3 spells CASSQDRGGTYEQYF. CDR3 sequence (DNA): TGCGCCAGCAGCCAAGACCGGGGAGGGACCTACGAGCAGTACTTC.